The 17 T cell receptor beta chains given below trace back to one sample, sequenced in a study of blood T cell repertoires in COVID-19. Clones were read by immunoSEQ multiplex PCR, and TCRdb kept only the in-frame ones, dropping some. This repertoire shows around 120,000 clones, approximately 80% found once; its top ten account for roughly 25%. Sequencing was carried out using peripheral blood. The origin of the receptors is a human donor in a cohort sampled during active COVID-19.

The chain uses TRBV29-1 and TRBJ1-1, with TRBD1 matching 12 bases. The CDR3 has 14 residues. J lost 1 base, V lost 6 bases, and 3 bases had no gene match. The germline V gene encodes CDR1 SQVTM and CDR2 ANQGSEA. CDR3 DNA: TGCAGCGTGATGGGACAGGGGGCGAACACTGAAGCTTTCTTT. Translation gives CSVMGQGANTEAFF.

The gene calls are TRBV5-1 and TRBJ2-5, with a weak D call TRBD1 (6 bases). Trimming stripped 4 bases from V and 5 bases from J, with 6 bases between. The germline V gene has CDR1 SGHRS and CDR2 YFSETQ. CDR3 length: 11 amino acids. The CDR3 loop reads CASSTGETQYF. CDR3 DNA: TGCGCCAGCAGCACAGGGGAGACCCAGTACTTC.

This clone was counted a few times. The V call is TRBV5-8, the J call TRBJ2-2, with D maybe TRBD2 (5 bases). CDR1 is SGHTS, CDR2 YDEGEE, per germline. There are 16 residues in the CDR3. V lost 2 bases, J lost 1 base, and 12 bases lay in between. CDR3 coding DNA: TGTGCCAGCAGCTTTTGGAGGAGTAGGAACACCGGGGAGCTGTTTTTT. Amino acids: CASSFWRSRNTGELFF.

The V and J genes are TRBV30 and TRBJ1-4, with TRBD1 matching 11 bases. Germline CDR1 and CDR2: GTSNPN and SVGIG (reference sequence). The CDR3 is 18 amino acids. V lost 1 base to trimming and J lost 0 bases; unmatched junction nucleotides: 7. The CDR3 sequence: CAWSGRTGGISTNEKLFF. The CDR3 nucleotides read TGTGCCTGGAGTGGCAGGACAGGGGGCATCTCAACTAATGAAAAACTGTTTTTT.

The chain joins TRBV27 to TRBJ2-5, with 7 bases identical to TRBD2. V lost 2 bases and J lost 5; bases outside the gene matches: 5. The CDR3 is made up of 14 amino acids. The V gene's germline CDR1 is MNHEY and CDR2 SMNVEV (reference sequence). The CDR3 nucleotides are TGTGCCAGCAGTTTAAGCGGGACCTATGAGACCCAGTACTTC. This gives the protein CASSLSGTYETQYF.

The CDR3 sequence is CASSRLGGKAEAFF. The CDR3, as DNA: TGTGCCAGCAGCAGGCTTGGAGGCAAGGCTGAAGCTTTCTTT. The rearrangement joins TRBV7-8 to TRBJ1-1; D call uncertain. Germline V lookup: CDR1 SGHVS, CDR2 FQNEAQ. V was clipped by 5 bases and J by 6 bases, with 16 bases between them. CDR3 length: 14 amino acids.

As DNA, the CDR3 is TGTGCCAGCAGCGTAGGCTCGGGTTTGGGGAACACTGAAGCTTTCTTT. It yields the protein CASSVGSGLGNTEAFF. The chain couples TRBV9 to TRBJ1-1; D is uncertain. The CDR3 is made up of 16 amino acids. Germline V gene lookup returns CDR1 SGDLS and CDR2 YYNGEE. Deletions cut 0 bases from V and 1 base from J, with 13 bases between.

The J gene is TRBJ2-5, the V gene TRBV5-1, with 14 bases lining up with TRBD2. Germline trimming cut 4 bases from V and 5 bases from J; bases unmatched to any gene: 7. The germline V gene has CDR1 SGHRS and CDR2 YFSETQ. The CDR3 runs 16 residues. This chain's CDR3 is CASSLGTSGGGETQYF. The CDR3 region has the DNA TGCGCCAGCAGCCTGGGGACTAGCGGGGGTGGCGAGACCCAGTACTTC.

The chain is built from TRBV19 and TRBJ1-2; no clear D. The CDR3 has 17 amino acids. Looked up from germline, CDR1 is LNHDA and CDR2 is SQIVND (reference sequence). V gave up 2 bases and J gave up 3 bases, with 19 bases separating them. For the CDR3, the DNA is TGTGCCAGTAGTATACACTCGACATACCCTAAGGACTATGGCTACACCTTC. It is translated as CASSIHSTYPKDYGYTF.

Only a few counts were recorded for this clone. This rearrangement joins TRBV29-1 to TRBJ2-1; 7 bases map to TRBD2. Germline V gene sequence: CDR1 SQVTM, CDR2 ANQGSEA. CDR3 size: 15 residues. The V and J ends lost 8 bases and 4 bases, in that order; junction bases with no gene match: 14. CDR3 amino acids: CSIKGASGLYNEQFF. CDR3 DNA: TGCAGCATAAAAGGGGCTAGCGGATTATACAATGAGCAGTTCTTC.

The DNA of the CDR3 is TGTGCCACCGGGACAGTCGGTTCACCCCTCCACTTT. Translating it yields CATGTVGSPLHF. The chain combines TRBV12-3 or TRBV12-4 with TRBJ1-6, with 7 bases fitting TRBD1. V dropped 10 bases and J dropped 9; count of bases not matched to a gene: 6. This CDR3 is built from 12 residues.

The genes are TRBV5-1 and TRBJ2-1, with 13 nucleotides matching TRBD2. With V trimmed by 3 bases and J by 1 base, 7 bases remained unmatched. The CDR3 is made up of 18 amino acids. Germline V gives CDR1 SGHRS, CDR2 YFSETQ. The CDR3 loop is CASSSGLAGLNSYNEQFF. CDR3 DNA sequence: TGCGCCAGCAGCTCGGGACTAGCGGGATTAAATTCCTACAATGAGCAGTTCTTC.

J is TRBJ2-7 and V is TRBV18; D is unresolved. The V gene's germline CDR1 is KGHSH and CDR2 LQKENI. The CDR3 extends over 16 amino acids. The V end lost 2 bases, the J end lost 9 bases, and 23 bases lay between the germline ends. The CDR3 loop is CASSPVQSQIQAPQYF. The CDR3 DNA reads TGTGCCAGCTCACCAGTGCAGTCCCAGATACAAGCGCCGCAGTACTTC.

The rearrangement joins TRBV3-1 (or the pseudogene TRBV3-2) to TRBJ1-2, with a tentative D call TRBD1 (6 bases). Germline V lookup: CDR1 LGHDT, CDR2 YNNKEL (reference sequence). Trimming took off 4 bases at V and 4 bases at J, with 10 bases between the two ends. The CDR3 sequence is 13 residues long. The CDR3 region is CASSPGQIYGYTF. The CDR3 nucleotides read TGTGCCAGCAGCCCCGGACAGATCTATGGCTACACCTTC.

CDR3 DNA sequence: TGCGCCAGCAGTCACCCACAGGGCCTAGGTAGCAAAAACATTCAGTACTTC. As protein: CASSHPQGLGSKNIQYF. The genes are TRBV23-1 and TRBJ2-4, with TRBD1 as a possible D gene (6 bases). TRBV23-1 is an ORF for which the function is uncertain. The germline V and J ends were trimmed by 3 bases and 3 bases, with 18 bases remaining between them. The CDR3 consists of 17 residues.

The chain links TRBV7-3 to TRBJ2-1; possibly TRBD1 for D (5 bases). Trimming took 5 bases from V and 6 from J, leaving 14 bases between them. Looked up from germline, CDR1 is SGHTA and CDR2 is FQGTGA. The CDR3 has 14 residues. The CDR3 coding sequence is TGTGCCAGCAGCCCCCCTCACAGGCTCAATGAGCAGTTCTTC. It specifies CASSPPHRLNEQFF.

For the CDR3, the DNA is TGTGCCAGCAGTGTCCGCGGGGCGGCTGGCTACACCTTC. Its translation: CASSVRGAAGYTF. This chain joins TRBV2 and TRBJ1-2; D might be TRBD1 (5 bases). The CDR3 has 13 amino acids. The V end lost 4 bases, the J end lost 7 bases, and 13 bases lay between the germline ends. The germline CDR1 and CDR2 sequences are SNHLY and FYNNEI.